The next 5 T cell receptor beta chains were all read from a single sample in a study of blood T cell repertoires in COVID-19 (TCRdb year 2020). Library creation used the immunoSEQ multiplex PCR assay. TCRdb's version of the immuneACCESS table is confined to in-frame rearrangements and falls short of the full clone set. An unresolved V gene accounts for under half of the shortfall where checked; the remainder is of unknown origin. Across this sample there are more than 300,000 clones, with 88% seen only once. The top ten constitute 0.9% to 1.5% of the sample. The sample was PBMCs or T cells enriched from blood (not recorded which). The receptors stem from a woman aged 18-35 years who had recovered from COVID-19.

The J gene is TRBJ2-7, the V gene TRBV2; D is possibly TRBD1 (6 bases). CDR3 length: 15 residues. Trimming pared 1 base from V and 4 bases from J, leaving 14 bases between. Germline V gene sequence: CDR1 SNHLY, CDR2 FYNNEI. Written as DNA, the CDR3 is TGTGCCAGCAGTGAAGTTGGTGGGGGCCTTTACGAGCAGTACTTC. It codes for CASSEVGGGLYEQYF. The whole variable domain, filled in from reference TRBV2 and TRBJ2-7, reads EPEVTQTPSHQVTQMGQEVILRCVPISNHLYFYWYRQILGQKVEFLVSFYNNEISEKSEIFDDQFSVERPDGSNFTLKIRSTKLEDSAMYFCASSEVGGGLYEQYFGPGTRLTVT.

The chain carries TRBV28 and TRBJ1-2; 9 nucleotides line up with TRBD1. Germline V gene sequence: CDR1 MDHEN, CDR2 SYDVKM. This CDR3 comprises 14 residues. J gave up 7 bases and V 6 bases, and 9 bases lay outside the gene matches. Here the CDR3 reads CASRRPGQGFGYTF. In DNA form, the CDR3 reads TGTGCCAGCAGAAGGCCGGGACAGGGCTTTGGCTACACCTTC.

V gene TRBV12-3 or TRBV12-4 combines with J gene TRBJ2-1; D not resolved. The CDR3 runs to 13 residues. V lost 1 base, J lost 5 bases, and 6 bases lay in between. This CDR3 is CASSLESNNEQFF. CDR3 in DNA: TGTGCCAGCAGTTTAGAGAGCAACAATGAGCAGTTCTTC.

This rearrangement joins TRBV11-2 to TRBJ2-3; no reliable D call. CDR1 is SGHAT, CDR2 FQNNGV, per germline. The CDR3 has 13 residues. Trimming removed 5 bases at V and 0 bases at J, with 6 bases between. The CDR3, as DNA: TGTGCCAGCAGCCCTCTCAGCACAGATACGCAGTATTTT. It is translated as CASSPLSTDTQYF.

The rearrangement joins TRBV18 to TRBJ2-7; perhaps TRBD2 as D (6 bases). The V gene's germline CDR1 is KGHSH and CDR2 LQKENI. V was cut by 2 bases and J by 0 bases, with 11 bases left in between. This CDR3 region has 15 residues. The CDR3 spells CASSPMEGSSYEQYF. The CDR3 bases are TGTGCCAGCTCACCAATGGAGGGGAGCTCCTACGAGCAGTACTTC.